The rows below give T cell receptor beta chains drawn from one sample of a study of T cells after yellow fever vaccination. TCRdb re-derived calls from the 5' RACE reads in MiXCR, one entry per CDR3 protein. The table lists roughly 340,000 distinct CDR3 sequences, more than 8.5% of them singletons. The sequences come from PBMCs, collected on the day of the first yellow fever vaccination. These receptors all stem from a man aged 18 to 29 who received the YFV17D yellow fever vaccine. CDR3s include the opening cysteine and the closing phenylalanine or tryptophan. Fields, in order: D gene, J gene, V gene, clone size, CDR3 protein, CDR3 DNA. D genes are given only for firm matches. Clone size appears in some rows only: once, few, many, or a class for an expanded clone.

>NA|TRBJ2-5|TRBV7-6|few
CASSLEAWGRETQYF
TGTGCCAGCAGCTTAGAAGCGTGGGGACGAGAGACCCAGTACTTC
>NA|TRBJ2-7|TRBV5-1|NA
CASSSDGIIYEQYF
TGCGCCAGCAGCTCGGACGGGATAATCTACGAGCAGTACTTC
>NA|TRBJ1-4|TRBV12-3/TRBV12-4|NA
CASSVTENEKLFF
TGTGCCAGCAGTGTGACAGAGAATGAAAAACTGTTTTTT
>NA|TRBJ1-5|TRBV12-3/TRBV12-4|NA
CASSLTNSNQPQHF
TGTGCCAGCAGTTTGACGAATAGCAATCAGCCCCAGCATTTT
>NA|TRBJ1-2|TRBV7-2|many
CASSPYTLYGYTF
TGTGCCAGCAGCCCGTACACTCTCTATGGCTACACCTTC
>NA|TRBJ2-3|TRBV27|NA
CASSSSRARGPDTQYF
TGTGCCAGCAGTTCATCGAGGGCCCGGGGTCCAGATACGCAGTATTTT
>NA|TRBJ2-7|TRBV18|few
CASSPGDTYEQYF
TGTGCCAGCTCACCGGGGGACACCTACGAGCAGTACTTC
>NA|TRBJ2-1|TRBV4-3|NA
CASSRQLSYNEQFF
TGCGCCAGCAGCCGCCAACTCTCCTACAATGAGCAGTTCTTC
>NA|TRBJ2-4|TRBV5-4|few
CASSLGRGAKNIQYF
TGTGCCAGCAGCTTGGGCAGGGGTGCCAAAAACATTCAGTACTTC
>TRBD1|TRBJ1-5|TRBV6-2/TRBV6-3|many
CASSQDRRDQPQHF
TGTGCCAGCAGTCAGGACAGGAGGGATCAGCCCCAGCATTTT
>NA|TRBJ2-6|TRBV19|many
CASSSRGSGANVLTF
TGTGCCAGTAGCAGCAGGGGTTCTGGGGCCAACGTCCTGACTTTC
>NA|TRBJ2-3|TRBV29-1|few
CSAGDLTDTQYF
TGCAGCGCCGGGGACCTCACAGATACGCAGTATTTT
>NA|TRBJ2-6|TRBV6-2/TRBV6-3|many
CASSFRGSGANVLTF
TGTGCCAGCAGTTTCCGGGGCTCAGGGGCCAACGTCCTGACTTTC
>TRBD1|TRBJ1-5|TRBV24-1|NA
CATSDGTGGQPQHF
TGTGCCACCAGTGACGGGACAGGTGGACAGCCCCAGCATTTT
>TRBD1|TRBJ1-4|TRBV12-3/TRBV12-4|few
CASSLRGSNEKLFF
TGTGCCAGCAGCCTCAGGGGGTCTAATGAAAAACTGTTTTTT
>NA|TRBJ1-5|TRBV7-9|NA
CASSFGVDSNQPQHF
TGTGCCAGCAGCTTCGGGGTAGATAGCAATCAGCCCCAGCATTTT
>TRBD2|TRBJ2-7|TRBV20-1|NA
CSATDPGGSYEQYF
TGCAGTGCTACAGACCCCGGGGGGTCCTACGAGCAGTACTTC
>NA|TRBJ2-5|TRBV7-7|NA
CASSLGGAPGETQYF
TGTGCTAGCAGCTTAGGAGGGGCGCCGGGGGAGACCCAGTACTTC
>TRBD2|TRBJ2-7|TRBV4-2|few
CASSQTTSGGSDEQYF
TGTGCCAGCAGCCAAACGACTAGCGGGGGTTCCGACGAGCAGTACTTC
>NA|TRBJ1-1|TRBV5-1|many
CASSLGWGMNTEAFF
TGCGCCAGCAGCTTGGGGTGGGGGATGAACACTGAAGCTTTCTTT
>NA|TRBJ2-5|TRBV18|many
CAASTSQETQYF
TGTGCCGCCTCGACCAGTCAAGAGACCCAGTACTTC
>NA|TRBJ1-6|TRBV6-5|NA
CASSSWNSPLHF
TGTGCCAGCAGTTCGTGGAATTCACCCCTCCACTTT
>NA|TRBJ2-6|TRBV28|NA
CASSPGEWAGANVLTF
TGTGCCAGCAGTCCTGGGGAGTGGGCTGGGGCCAACGTCCTGACTTTC
>NA|TRBJ2-1|TRBV7-9|many
CASSLRAGPSYEQFF
TGTGCCAGCAGCTTAAGGGCCGGCCCTTCTTATGAGCAGTTCTTC
>NA|TRBJ1-2|TRBV10-3|NA
CAISGPGDLNYGYTF
TGTGCCATCAGTGGACCCGGGGACCTTAACTATGGCTACACCTTC
>NA|TRBJ1-1|TRBV7-2|few
CASSFSPGGEAFF
TGTGCCAGCAGCTTTTCGCCCGGGGGTGAAGCTTTCTTT
>NA|TRBJ1-4|TRBV4-3|few
CASSYHGNEKLFF
TGCGCCAGCAGCTATCACGGGAATGAAAAACTGTTTTTT
>NA|TRBJ2-3|TRBV10-3|many
CAISESSGWGRTDTQYF
TGTGCCATCAGTGAGTCTTCGGGATGGGGAAGGACAGATACGCAGTATTTT
>NA|TRBJ1-1|TRBV4-3|NA
CASSQDRQHGTEAFF
TGCGCCAGCAGCCAAGATCGACAGCACGGCACTGAAGCTTTCTTT
>NA|TRBJ2-7|TRBV6-6|NA
CAGGTPYEQYF
TGTGCCGGCGGGACACCCTACGAGCAGTACTTC
>NA|TRBJ2-1|TRBV29-1|few
CSVDFVAGADNEQFF
TGCAGCGTTGATTTTGTTGCGGGGGCCGACAATGAGCAGTTCTTC
>NA|TRBJ2-5|TRBV20-1|NA
CSVSSRSRETQYF
TGCAGTGTCAGTTCCAGGAGCCGAGAGACCCAGTACTTC
>NA|TRBJ2-7|TRBV19|few
CASSISARMLYEQYF
TGTGCCAGTAGTATATCTGCCAGAATGCTGTACGAGCAGTACTTC
>NA|TRBJ2-4|TRBV7-9|NA
CASSPGTGYKNENIQYF
TGTGCCAGCAGCCCGGGGACGGGATACAAAAACGAAAACATTCAGTACTTC
>TRBD1|TRBJ1-4|TRBV5-4|NA
CASSWTGDGEKLFF
TGTGCCAGCAGTTGGACAGGGGATGGCGAAAAACTGTTTTTT
>NA|TRBJ1-4|TRBV15|NA
CATSSSILGTGEKLFF
TGTGCCACCAGCAGCTCCATTTTAGGGACTGGTGAAAAACTGTTTTTT
>NA|TRBJ2-5|TRBV11-2|few
CASSLVLGGGLKTQYF
TGTGCCAGCAGCTTAGTTCTAGGGGGGGGCCTGAAGACCCAGTACTTC
>TRBD1|TRBJ2-7|TRBV5-4|NA
CASSSGTGMYEQYF
TGTGCCAGCAGCTCCGGGACAGGGATGTACGAGCAGTACTTC
>NA|TRBJ2-3|TRBV21-1|few
CASSRRAPGNRTSTDTQYF
TGTGCCAGCAGCAGACGGGCCCCAGGGAACAGGACTAGCACAGATACGCAGTATTTT
>TRBD2|TRBJ2-1|TRBV4-3|NA
CASSQERQGLSYNEQFF
TGCGCCAGCAGCCAAGAACGTCAGGGACTATCCTACAATGAGCAGTTCTTC
>NA|TRBJ2-7|TRBV6-1|many
CASSEGDLYEQYF
TGTGCCAGCAGTGAAGGAGACCTCTACGAGCAGTACTTC
>TRBD2|TRBJ2-3|TRBV7-6|few
CASRALGTSGGKVDTQYF
TGTGCCAGCAGAGCCTTAGGGACTAGCGGGGGAAAAGTAGATACGCAGTATTTT
>TRBD1|TRBJ2-2|TRBV9|few
CASSVPQGDGNTGELFF
TGTGCCAGCAGCGTACCCCAGGGGGACGGGAACACCGGGGAGCTGTTTTTT
>NA|TRBJ2-3|TRBV4-1|few
CASSQEWNSWGIDTQYF
TGCGCCAGCAGCCAAGAATGGAACAGTTGGGGCATAGATACGCAGTATTTT
>NA|TRBJ1-1|TRBV20-1|few
CSASLPLNTEAFF
TGCAGTGCTTCCCTCCCTCTGAACACTGAAGCTTTCTTT
>TRBD1|TRBJ1-6|TRBV5-1|NA
CASSARDRAPSPLHF
TGCGCCAGCAGCGCCCGGGACAGGGCCCCTTCACCCCTCCACTTT
>TRBD2|TRBJ2-7|TRBV27|NA
CASSPLGLAVGSSYEQYF
TGTGCCAGCAGTCCCCTGGGACTAGCGGTGGGGAGCTCCTACGAGCAGTACTTC
>TRBD2|TRBJ2-3|TRBV20-1|few
CSASGTSGGSHTQYF
TGCAGTGCTAGCGGGACTAGCGGGGGATCGCATACGCAGTATTTT
>NA|TRBJ1-6|TRBV7-2|NA
CASSLKLVSPLHF
TGTGCCAGCAGCTTAAAGTTAGTGTCACCCCTCCACTTT